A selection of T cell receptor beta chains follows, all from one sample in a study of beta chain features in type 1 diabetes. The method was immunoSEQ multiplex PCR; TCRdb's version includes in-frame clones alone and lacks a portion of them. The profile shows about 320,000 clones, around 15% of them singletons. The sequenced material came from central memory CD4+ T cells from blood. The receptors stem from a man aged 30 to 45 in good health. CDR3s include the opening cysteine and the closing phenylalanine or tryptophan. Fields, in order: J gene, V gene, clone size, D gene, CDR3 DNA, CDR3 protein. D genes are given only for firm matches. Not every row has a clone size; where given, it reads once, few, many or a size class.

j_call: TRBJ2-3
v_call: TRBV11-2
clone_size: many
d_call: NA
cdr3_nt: TGTGCCAGCAGCTTAGATCAGTTAGGGGGTACGCAGTATTTT
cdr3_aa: CASSLDQLGGTQYF

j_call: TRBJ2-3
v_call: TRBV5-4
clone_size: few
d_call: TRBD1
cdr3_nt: TGTGCCAGCAGCCCCAGGACAGGGGCCACAGATACGCAGTATTTT
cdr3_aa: CASSPRTGATDTQYF

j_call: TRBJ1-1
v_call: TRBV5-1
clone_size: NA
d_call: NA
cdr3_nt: TGCGCCAGCAGCTTGATGATAGGGAACACTGAAGCTTTCTTT
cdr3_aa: CASSLMIGNTEAFF

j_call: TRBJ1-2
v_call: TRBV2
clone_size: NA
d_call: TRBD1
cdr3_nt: TGTGCCAGCAGTGTGGGCCGGACAGGCTACCCCTTC
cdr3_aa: CASSVGRTGYPF

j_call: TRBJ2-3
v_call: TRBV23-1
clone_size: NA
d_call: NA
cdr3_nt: TGCGCCAGCAGTCAATTGGGTGCGGGTATCTTGGGGGATACGCAGTATTTT
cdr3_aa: CASSQLGAGILGDTQYF

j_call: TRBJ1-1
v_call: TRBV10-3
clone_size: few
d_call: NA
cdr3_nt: TGTGCCATCAGTGAGGGATTGGGCACTGAAGCTTTCTTT
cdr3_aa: CAISEGLGTEAFF

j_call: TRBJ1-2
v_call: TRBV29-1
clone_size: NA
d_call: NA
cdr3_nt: TGCAGCGGCGGACAGCTTACTAACTATGGCTACACCTTC
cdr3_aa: CSGGQLTNYGYTF

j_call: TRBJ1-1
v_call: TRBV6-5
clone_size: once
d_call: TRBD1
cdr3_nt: TGTGCCAGCAGTTATTCGTCGACAGGGGTCCGGACTGAAGCTTTCTTT
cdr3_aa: CASSYSSTGVRTEAFF

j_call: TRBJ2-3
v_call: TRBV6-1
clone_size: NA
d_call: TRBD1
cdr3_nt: TGTGCCAGCACCCGGACAGGGGATCCTACAGATACGCAGTATTTT
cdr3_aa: CASTRTGDPTDTQYF

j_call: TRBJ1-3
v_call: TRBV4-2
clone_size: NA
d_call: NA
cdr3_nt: TGTGCCAGCAGATTAAACGGGAACTCTGGAAACACCATATATTTT
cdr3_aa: CASRLNGNSGNTIYF

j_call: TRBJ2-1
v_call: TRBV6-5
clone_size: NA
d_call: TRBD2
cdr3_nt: TGTGCCAGCAGTTATCTTGGGCGGGGGTATGAGCAGTTCTTC
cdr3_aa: CASSYLGRGYEQFF

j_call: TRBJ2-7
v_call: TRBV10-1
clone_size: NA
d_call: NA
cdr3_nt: TGCGCCAGTCAAGGGAATACCTACGAGCAGTACTTC
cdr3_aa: CASQGNTYEQYF

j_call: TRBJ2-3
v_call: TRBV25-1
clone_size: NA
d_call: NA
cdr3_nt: TGTGCCAGCAGCCCGAACCCTCTCACAGATACGCAGTATTTT
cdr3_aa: CASSPNPLTDTQYF

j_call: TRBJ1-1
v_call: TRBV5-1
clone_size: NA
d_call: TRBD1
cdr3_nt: TGCGCCAGCAGCCCGAGGACAGGGGTCATGAACACTGAAGCTTTCTTT
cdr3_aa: CASSPRTGVMNTEAFF

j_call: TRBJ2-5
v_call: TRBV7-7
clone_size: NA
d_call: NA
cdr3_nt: TGTGCCAGCAGTGTATGGGCTAGCTCCGCGGAGACCCAGTACTTC
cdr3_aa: CASSVWASSAETQYF

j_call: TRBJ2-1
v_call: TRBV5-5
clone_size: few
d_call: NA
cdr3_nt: TGTGCCAGCAGCCCCCCTGGGGGGCGAATATGGGAGCAGTTCTTC
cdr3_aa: CASSPPGGRIWEQFF

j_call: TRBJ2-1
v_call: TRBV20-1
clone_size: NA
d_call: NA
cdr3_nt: TGCAGTGCTAGCCAAACCAATGAGCAGTTCTTC
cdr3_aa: CSASQTNEQFF

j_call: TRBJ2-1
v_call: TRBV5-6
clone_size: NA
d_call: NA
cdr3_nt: TGTGCCAGCAGCTTATCTGCCTCCTACAATGAGCAGTTCTTC
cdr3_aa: CASSLSASYNEQFF

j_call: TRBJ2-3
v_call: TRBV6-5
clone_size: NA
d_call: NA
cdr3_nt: TGTGCCAGCAGCCCGAGCGGGTCCGTGGTTACGCAGTATTTT
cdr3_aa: CASSPSGSVVTQYF

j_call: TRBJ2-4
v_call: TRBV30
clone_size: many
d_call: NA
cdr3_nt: TGTGCCTGGAGTATGCTAGCGGGACCAACAGGGGGGAACATTCAGTACTTC
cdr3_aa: CAWSMLAGPTGGNIQYF

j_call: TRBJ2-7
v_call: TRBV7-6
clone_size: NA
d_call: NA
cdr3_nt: TGTGCCAGCAGCTTAAGTGGTATTACGTACGAGCAGTACTTC
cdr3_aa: CASSLSGITYEQYF

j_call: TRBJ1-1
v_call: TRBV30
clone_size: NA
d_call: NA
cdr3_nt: TGTGCCTGGAGTGTACCACCTTACACTGAAGCTTTCTTT
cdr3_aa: CAWSVPPYTEAFF

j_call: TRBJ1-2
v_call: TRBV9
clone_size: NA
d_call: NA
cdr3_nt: TGTGCCAGCAGGGGGGCAGGGGCTGGCTACACCTTC
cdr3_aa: CASRGAGAGYTF

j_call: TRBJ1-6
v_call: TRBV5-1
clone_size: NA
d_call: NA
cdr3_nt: TGCGCCAGCAGCTTGGACAGCGGATCACCCCTCCACTTT
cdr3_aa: CASSLDSGSPLHF